The 9 T cell receptor beta chains below come from one sample, sequenced in a study of blood T cells in healthy people across ages (dated by TCRdb to between 2015 and 2017). The method behind the library was 5' RACE. Instrument on record: Illumina HiSeq 2500. A second PCR of roughly 7 to 11 cycles was performed with a sample-barcoded 5' primer and a J-beta primer mix. TCRdb applied fastp at Q25 and MiXCR to the public reads, then kept only in-frame beta chains. Every entry covers one CDR3 protein and lists the most common genes and DNA from its rows. Across this sample there are about 670,000 distinct CDR3 sequences, with over 40% seen only once. Approximately 13% of the sample goes to the ten largest clones. What was sequenced was blood. All receptors derive from a woman older than 75 in good health.

This clonotype appeared many times. The chain combines TRBV20-1 with TRBJ1-2; the D is unclear. Germline V gene data show CDR1 as DFQATT and CDR2 as SNEGSKA (reference sequence). The V gene lost 4 bases and the J gene lost 7 bases, with 13 bases spanning the gap. The CDR3 runs to 12 residues. CDR3 region: CSAKWRTGGYTF. CDR3 nucleotide sequence: TGCAGTGCTAAGTGGCGGACGGGTGGCTACACCTTC.

Note on this clonotype: Given a much more abundant clone one base away, this may be a read error. V and J are TRBV5-6 and TRBJ2-7; D unclear. Germline V gene sequence: CDR1 SGHDT, CDR2 YYEEEE. The CDR3 loop spans 11 amino acids. Trimming pared 0 bases from V and 5 bases from J, leaving 3 bases between. Written as DNA, the CDR3 is TGTGCCAGCAGCTTGGAGGACGAGCAGTACTTC. This codes for CASSLEDEQYF. The whole variable domain, filled in from reference TRBV5-6 and TRBJ2-7, reads DAGVTQSPTHLIKTRGQQVTLRCSPKSGHDTVSWYQQALGQGPQFIFQYYEEEERQRGNFPDRFSGHQFPNYSSELNVNALLLGDSALYLCASSLEDEQYFGPGTRLTVT.

The chain has TRBV20-1 and TRBJ1-1, with D perhaps matching TRBD1 (6 bases). Germline CDR1 DFQATT, CDR2 SNEGSKA (reference sequence). The CDR3 runs to 12 residues. The V end was cut by 2 bases, the J end by 7 bases, with 11 bases between. For the CDR3, the DNA is TGCAGTGCTAGACGAGGGGACAATGAAGCTTTCTTT. Translating gives CSARRGDNEAFF.

This clonotype has just a few counts. The V call is TRBV14, the J call TRBJ1-1; D not resolved. CDR1 and CDR2 (germline): SGHDN, FVKESK. V was pared by 4 bases and J by 3 bases, with 9 bases between. The CDR3 loop spans 13 amino acids. This CDR3 is CASSPRIYTEAFF. The CDR3 coding sequence is TGTGCCAGCAGCCCCCGGATCTACACTGAAGCTTTCTTT.

The chain employs TRBV6-6 and TRBJ2-2; 15 bases line up with TRBD2. V was pared by 6 bases and J by 1 base, with 3 bases of the junction left unmatched. CDR3 length equals 17 residues. Germline V CDR1 and CDR2: MNHNY, SVGAGI (reference sequence). The DNA of the CDR3 is TGTGCCAGCAGACGGGGACTAGCGGGGGGGAACACCGGGGAGCTGTTTTTT. Residues: CASRRGLAGGNTGELFF.

This clonotype was counted ten times or more. This chain joins TRBV5-1 and TRBJ2-5; D ambiguous. The V and J ends lost 0 bases and 7 bases respectively, with 10 bases between them. This CDR3 spans 13 amino acids. In germline, CDR1 is SGHRS, CDR2 YFSETQ. The CDR3: CASSLVPAATQYF. The CDR3 DNA sequence: TGCGCCAGCAGCTTGGTTCCTGCGGCGACCCAGTACTTC.

This clonotype showed up just a few times. V usage is TRBV6-6 and J usage is TRBJ2-7, with D perhaps matching TRBD2 (5 bases). The CDR3 totals 13 residues. Germline CDR1 and CDR2: MNHNY and SVGAGI (reference sequence). V gave up 5 bases and J gave up 3 bases, with 11 bases separating them. The CDR3 reads CASSGGGSYEQYF. The CDR3 DNA reads as TGTGCCAGCAGTGGCGGAGGTAGCTACGAGCAGTACTTC.

The CDR3, as DNA: TGTGCCAGCAGCTATGAGTATACGCAGTATTTT. Translated: CASSYEYTQYF. The chain combines TRBV7-9 with TRBJ2-3, with no clear D. This CDR3 comprises 11 residues. V lost 4 bases to trimming and J lost 7 bases, with 6 bases between them. Germline V gene data show CDR1 as SEHNR and CDR2 as FQNEAQ (reference sequence).

In its sample, this clonotype was seen many times. The CDR3 loop is CASSQYPGQGKETQYF. As DNA, the CDR3 is TGTGCCAGCAGCCAATACCCGGGACAGGGAAAAGAGACCCAGTACTTC. The chain employs TRBV3-1 and TRBJ2-5; 9 nucleotides agree with TRBD1. The CDR3 loop spans 16 amino acids. Germline CDR1 and CDR2: LGHDT and YNNKEL (reference sequence). J lost 3 bases, V lost 2 bases, and 7 bases had no gene match.